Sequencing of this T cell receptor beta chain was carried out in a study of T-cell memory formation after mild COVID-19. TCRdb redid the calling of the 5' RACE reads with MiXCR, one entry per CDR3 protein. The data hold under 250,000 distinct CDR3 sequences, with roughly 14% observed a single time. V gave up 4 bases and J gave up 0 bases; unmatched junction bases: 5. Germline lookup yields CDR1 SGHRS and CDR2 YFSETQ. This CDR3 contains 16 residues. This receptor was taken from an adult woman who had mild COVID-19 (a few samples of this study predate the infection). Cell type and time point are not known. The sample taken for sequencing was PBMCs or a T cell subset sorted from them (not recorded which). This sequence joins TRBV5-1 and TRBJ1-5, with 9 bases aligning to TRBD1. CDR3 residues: CASSRTGDDSNQPQHF. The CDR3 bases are TGCGCCAGCAGCCGGACAGGGGACGATAGCAATCAGCCCCAGCATTTT.